The 4 T cell receptor beta chains given below trace back to one sample, sequenced in a study of cytomegalovirus exposure and HLA in healthy donors. It was with 60 Vbeta and 13 Jbeta primers that the PCR ran. The table came from immunoSEQ multiplex PCR; TCRdb's copy has only in-frame clones and leaves some out. The sample carries around 130,000 clones, 8.5% to 9% recorded once. The sample taken for sequencing was PBMCs. Source of these receptors: a woman aged 40 to 50 in good health and CMV-seropositive.

This clone has more than one count but fewer than ten. V usage is TRBV6-5 and J usage is TRBJ1-2, with 9 nucleotides matching TRBD1. V was pared by 8 bases and J by 7 bases, with 14 bases of the junction left unmatched. The CDR3 is 15 amino acids. Germline V gives CDR1 MNHEY, CDR2 SVGAGI. The CDR3 coding sequence is TGTGCCAGCGCATCAACGGGACAGGGTCACTCTGGCTACACCTTC. Its protein is CASASTGQGHSGYTF.

This clone was seen only a few times. Given the absence of the conserved phenylalanine or tryptophan at the CDR3 end, a read error is likely. This chain links TRBV30 with TRBJ1-1, with D possibly matching TRBD1 (5 bases). The CDR3 runs 13 residues. V was clipped by 8 bases and J by 6 bases, with 19 bases between them. CDR1 is GTSNPN, CDR2 SVGIG, per germline (reference sequence). Here the CDR3 DNA reads TGTGCCGGGACCTGGGGCTTTAACGCTGAAGCTTTCGTT. This translates into CAGTWGFNAEAFV.

This clone was picked up a small number of times. The rearrangement joins TRBV7-9 to TRBJ1-1, with 8 bases lining up with TRBD1. V shed 0 bases and J 8 bases; nucleotides not matched to a gene: 8. Looked up from germline, CDR1 is SEHNR and CDR2 is FQNEAQ (reference sequence). The CDR3 is 15 residues long. The CDR3 DNA reads TGTGCCAGCAGCTTAGCTACTGGCAGGGGGCCGGAAGCTTTCTTT. The encoded protein is CASSLATGRGPEAFF.

V and J are TRBV27 and TRBJ2-7; a possible D gene is TRBD1 (5 bases). Trimming took 6 bases from V and 0 from J, leaving 12 bases between them. CDR3 length equals 14 residues. CDR1 is MNHEY and CDR2 is SMNVEV in the germline V gene (reference sequence). CDR3: CASSLRQNSYEQYF. CDR3 coding DNA: TGTGCCAGCAGCTTGAGACAGAACTCCTACGAGCAGTACTTC.